The rows below give T cell receptor beta chains drawn from one sample of a study of tumor-infiltrating lymphocytes in primary liver carcinoma. Using its own MiXCR run on the multiplex PCR reads, TCRdb lists one record per CDR3 protein. Here the sample spans about 320,000 distinct CDR3 sequences, over 55% being singletons. Sequencing was performed on peripheral blood. Source of these receptors: a man aged 40-49 years with primary liver carcinoma and hepatitis B virus infection. The CDR3 runs from the conserved cysteine through the conserved F or W. The D gene is left open where the match is weak. Clone size, where shown, is once, few, many, or a class for clones that have expanded.

V,J,size,D,CDR3,DNA
TRBV29-1,TRBJ2-1,many,TRBD2,CSPLAGAHNEQFF,TGCAGCCCATTAGCGGGAGCCCACAATGAGCAGTTCTTC
TRBV5-1,TRBJ2-7,NA,TRBD2,CASAGTSEYEQYF,TGCGCCAGCGCCGGGACTAGCGAATACGAGCAGTACTTC
TRBV10-3,TRBJ1-5,NA,NA,CAITERGANQPQHF,TGTGCCATCACTGAGCGGGGAGCGAATCAACCCCAGCATTTT
TRBV5-1,TRBJ2-7,NA,TRBD1,CASSLDGQGVGEQYF,TGCGCCAGCAGCTTGGATGGGCAGGGGGTAGGGGAGCAGTACTTC
TRBV28,TRBJ1-4,NA,NA,CARSSPNRVLWDEKLFF,TGTGCCAGGAGTTCTCCGAACAGGGTGCTTTGGGATGAAAAACTGTTTTTT
TRBV4-2,TRBJ2-2,NA,NA,CATELAGGSPGELFF,TGTGCCACTGAACTAGCAGGAGGGTCTCCCGGGGAGCTGTTTTTT
TRBV30,TRBJ1-3,many,NA,CAWRQKSGNTIYF,TGTGCCTGGCGTCAGAAGTCTGGAAACACCATATATTTT
TRBV11-2,TRBJ1-5,many,NA,CASSLSSYQPQHF,TGTGCCAGCAGCTTAAGTAGCTATCAGCCCCAGCATTTT
TRBV7-9,TRBJ1-1,NA,TRBD1,CASSFRDSDTEAFF,TGTGCCAGCAGCTTTAGGGACAGCGACACTGAAGCTTTCTTT
TRBV11-2,TRBJ2-7,NA,NA,CASSYAETRLYEQYF,TGTGCCAGCAGCTATGCCGAGACTAGGCTCTACGAGCAGTACTTC
TRBV5-1,TRBJ2-2,NA,NA,CASSPGAPGELFF,TGCGCCAGCAGCCCGGGGGCGCCCGGGGAGCTGTTTTTT
TRBV10-3,TRBJ1-2,many,TRBD1,CAISEGNRGSGYTF,TGTGCCATCAGTGAGGGGAACAGGGGTAGCGGCTACACCTTC
TRBV12-3/TRBV12-4,TRBJ2-6,NA,NA,CVSEAFSGANVLTF,TGTGTCAGCGAGGCATTCTCTGGGGCCAACGTCCTGACTTTC
TRBV29-1,TRBJ2-4,NA,NA,CSATESGNNIQYF,TGCAGCGCCACAGAGTCTGGAAATAACATTCAGTACTTC
TRBV5-5,TRBJ2-6,many,NA,CASSREALTSSGANVLTF,TGTGCCAGCAGCCGCGAAGCCCTTACTAGCTCTGGGGCCAACGTCCTGACTTTC
TRBV7-8,TRBJ2-6,few,TRBD2,CASSGGLAGSGANVLTF,TGTGCCAGCAGCGGCGGACTAGCGGGATCTGGGGCCAACGTCCTGACTTTC
TRBV4-2,TRBJ2-7,NA,TRBD1,CASSSTGDEQYF,TGTGCCAGCAGCTCGACAGGGGACGAACAGTACTTC
TRBV5-1,TRBJ2-6,NA,NA,CASSTGQNNVLTF,TGCGCCAGCAGCACCGGACAGAACAACGTCCTGACTTTC
TRBV11-1,TRBJ1-1,NA,TRBD1,CTSSRTGDTEAFF,TGTACCAGCAGTCGCACAGGGGACACTGAAGCTTTCTTT
TRBV5-4,TRBJ2-7,few,NA,CASSLGDRHSYEQYF,TGTGCCAGCAGCTTGGGCGACAGGCACTCCTACGAGCAGTACTTC
TRBV29-1,TRBJ1-3,many,NA,CSVIRPGGNTIYF,TGCAGCGTCATCAGACCCGGTGGAAACACCATATATTTT
TRBV18,TRBJ2-7,NA,TRBD1,CASTPRDRTYEQYF,TGTGCCAGCACACCAAGGGACAGGACCTACGAGCAGTACTTC
TRBV11-3,TRBJ2-7,NA,NA,CACSFKEGFSYEQYF,TGTGCCTGCAGCTTTAAAGAGGGTTTCTCCTACGAGCAGTACTTC
TRBV7-8,TRBJ2-1,many,NA,CASSSGLPNEQFF,TGTGCCAGCAGCTCGGGGCTTCCCAATGAGCAGTTCTTC
TRBV6-1,TRBJ2-7,NA,NA,CASSLVRSSYEEYF,TGTGCCAGCAGTCTCGTCCGAAGCAGCTACGAGGAGTACTTC
TRBV7-8,TRBJ1-5,many,TRBD1,CASSSWTGDSNQPQHF,TGTGCCAGCAGCTCCTGGACAGGGGATAGCAATCAGCCCCAGCATTTT
TRBV11-2,TRBJ2-3,NA,NA,CASSLSSNGSFTDTQYF,TGTGCCAGCAGCTTATCGTCTAACGGGAGTTTCACAGATACGCAGTATTTT
TRBV25-1,TRBJ2-2,NA,NA,CASSEWAGTNTGELFF,TGTGCCAGCAGTGAATGGGCCGGAACGAACACCGGGGAGCTGTTTTTT